This T cell receptor (beta chain) was observed in a study of CXCR3-negative and CXCR3-positive naive CD8 T cells. Study conclusions and caveats: Hydrophobicity of TRB CDR3s was greater in CXCR3-positive naive cells than in CXCR3-negative naive cells. Most assays used freshly isolated PBMCs, as cryopreservation partially reduced CXCR3.

The libraries of TRB cDNA were constructed through 5' RACE using UMI labels. TCRdb reprocessed the 5' RACE reads and stores each CDR3 protein as one record, lacking DNA. This repertoire includes about 120,000 distinct CDR3 sequences. The CDR3 is 15 residues long. Germline V CDR1 and CDR2: SGDLS, YYNGEE. For this clonotype: Its cognate antigen is unknown.

Sample: naive CXCR3+ CD8+ T cells from blood. Subset of the sample: CD45RO-CCR7+CD27+CD95- naive CD8+ T cells expressing CXCR3 (TNR3+). The chain is built from TRBV9 and TRBJ2-3; TCRdb indicates TRBD1, and absent DNA this call remains unverified. The TCR originated in a human donor in good health. Some clones in this sample may be carry-over from other donors' samples. The CDR3 loop reads CASSALTASTDTQYF.